The 15 T cell receptor beta chains below all came from one sample that was sequenced in a study of T cell repertoires in cytomegalovirus infection. Each CDR3 protein gets one entry after TCRdb re-called the reads with MiXCR. Among approximately 730,000 distinct CDR3 sequences listed, 29% were seen once. The antigens these receptors bind are not known. Sample: cultured CD8+ T cells from PBMCs, taken from culture after CMV antigen stimulation. The origin of the receptors is a human donor in good health (CMV status not recorded). Some clones in this sample may be carry-over from other donors' samples.

The rearrangement uses TRBV10-3 and TRBJ1-1, with TRBD1 matching over 10 bases. The length of the CDR3 is 15 residues. CDR1 is ENHRY and CDR2 is SYGVKD in the germline V gene. V gave up 5 bases and J gave up 4 bases; unmatched junction bases: 7. The CDR3: CAISSRQGASTEAFF. The CDR3, as DNA: TGTGCCATCAGTAGCCGACAGGGGGCGAGCACTGAAGCTTTCTTT.

The chain carries TRBV19 and TRBJ2-1, with TRBD2 as a possible D gene (6 bases). This CDR3 comprises 16 residues. The V and J ends lost 0 bases and 8 bases respectively, with 17 bases between them. CDR1 and CDR2 (germline): LNHDA, SQIVND (reference sequence). CDR3 region: CASSIEGGSTGDEQFF. The CDR3 DNA reads as TGTGCCAGTAGTATAGAAGGAGGGTCAACGGGAGATGAGCAGTTCTTC.

This clonotype was seen at least ten times. The rearrangement links TRBV12-3 or TRBV12-4 to TRBJ2-7, with 8 nucleotides matching TRBD1. The V segment lost 5 bases and the J segment 5 bases; nucleotides outside the gene matches: 11. CDR3 size: 15 residues. The CDR3 DNA is TGTGCCAGCAGTCTCGGGACAGGCCTTAGGAACGAGCAGTACGTC. Translation: CASSLGTGLRNEQYV.

The V call is TRBV20-1, the J call TRBJ1-2, with D possibly being TRBD1 (6 bases). The length of the CDR3 is 13 residues. The germline CDR1 and CDR2 sequences are DFQATT and SNEGSKA (reference sequence). Trimming removed 2 bases from V and 2 bases from J, with 9 bases in between. The CDR3 bases are TGCAGTGCTAGACCCGGACAGAACTATGGCTACACCTTC. Its translation is CSARPGQNYGYTF.

This clonotype turned up a few times. The junction departs from germline at one end; a sequencing error may be responsible. The CDR3 DNA reads TGTGCTAGCAGCTTAGCTTGTGCGGACAGGCCCCATCTAGCCAAAAACATTCAGTACTTC. Amino acids: CASSLACADRPHLAKNIQYF. The chain links TRBV7-7 to TRBJ2-4; TRBD1 aligns across 7 bases. The CDR3 spans 20 residues. The V gene's germline CDR1 is SSHAT and CDR2 FNYEAQ (reference sequence).

The rearrangement uses TRBV2 and TRBJ2-7; no clear D gene. V lost 6 bases and J lost 0, with 9 bases in between. The CDR3 covers 13 residues. Germline CDR1 reads SNHLY; CDR2 reads FYNNEI. CDR3: CASRSTSSYEQYF. For the CDR3, the DNA is TGTGCCAGCAGATCGACAAGCTCCTACGAGCAGTACTTC.

The chain couples TRBV28 to TRBJ2-7; 7 bases map to TRBD1. The length of the CDR3 is 12 residues. CDR1 MDHEN and CDR2 SYDVKM come from the germline V gene. J lost 4 bases, V lost 10 bases, and 7 bases had no gene match. CDR3 sequence (DNA): TGTGCCACCGACGCAGGGGGTTACGAGCAGTACGTC. The encoded protein is CATDAGGYEQYV.

Remarks on this clonotype: A much larger clone differs from this one at a single base, so this may be a read error. No conserved phenylalanine or tryptophan is present at the end of the CDR3, so a read error is the likely explanation. The genes are TRBV14 and TRBJ2-7; the D is unclear. The CDR3 has 13 amino acids. The germline V gene encodes CDR1 SGHDN and CDR2 FVKESK. V lost 2 bases to trimming and J lost 6 bases, with 11 bases between them. CDR3 sequence: CASSQFKRSEQYC. The DNA of the CDR3 is TGTGCCAGCAGCCAATTTAAGAGAAGCGAGCAGTACTGC.

This chain uses TRBV7-9 with TRBJ1-4; 7 positions match TRBD1. The germline V gene encodes CDR1 SEHNR and CDR2 FQNEAQ (reference sequence). The ends lost 5 bases at V and 0 bases at J; junction bases unmatched: 9. This CDR3 has 17 amino acids. The CDR3 DNA sequence: TGTGCCAGCAGCCAGGGACAGACTATTGCAACTAATGAAAAACTGTTTTTT. This gives the protein CASSQGQTIATNEKLFF. Variable domain in full (rest from reference TRBV7-9 and TRBJ1-4): DTGVSQNPRHKITKRGQNVTFRCDPISEHNRLYWYRQTLGQGPEFLTYFQNEAQLEKSRLLSDRFSAERPKGSFSTLEIQRTEQGDSAMYLCASSQGQTIATNEKLFFGSGTQLSVL.

This clonotype was picked up a small number of times. The rearrangement uses TRBV6-2 or TRBV6-3 and TRBJ2-7; D is undetermined. Trimming stripped 4 bases from V and 3 bases from J, with 13 bases between. Germline lookup yields CDR1 MNHEY and CDR2 SVGEGT. The length of the CDR3 is 14 residues. The DNA of the CDR3 is TGTGCCAGCAGTTTATCGGTTGAAGGCTACGAGCAGTACGTC. Protein sequence: CASSLSVEGYEQYV.

This clonotype has more than one count but fewer than ten. The chain is built from TRBV10-2 and TRBJ2-3; no clear D. This CDR3 contains 17 residues. V was trimmed by 0 bases and J by 0 bases, leaving 13 bases between them. Germline CDR1 reads WSHSY; CDR2 reads SAAADI. In DNA form, the CDR3 reads TGCGCCAGCAGTGAGTCGATTCTTCTTTACAGCACAGATACGCAGTATTTT. Amino acids: CASSESILLYSTDTQYF.

The V gene is TRBV11-1, the J gene TRBJ2-3; possibly TRBD1 or TRBD2 for D (6 bases each). V lost 1 base, J lost 0 bases, and 17 bases lay in between. The CDR3 length is 18 residues. The germline gives CDR1 SGHAT, CDR2 FQDESV (reference sequence). The CDR3 here is CASSLGLSWGASTDTQYF. The CDR3 region has the DNA TGTGCCAGCAGCTTAGGTCTCTCGTGGGGGGCTAGCACAGATACGCAGTATTTT.

This clonotype was counted between two and nine times. The rearrangement links TRBV14 to TRBJ1-4; D call uncertain. This CDR3 comprises 17 residues. Between the trimmed V and J ends, which lost 0 bases and 8 bases, there was a span of 19 bases. Germline loops: CDR1 SGHDN, CDR2 FVKESK. The DNA of the CDR3 is TGTGCCAGCAGCCAAGATCTTCTGGATTCACTCGGGGAAAAACTGTTTTTT. This encodes CASSQDLLDSLGEKLFF.

Ten or more counts support this clonotype. The rearrangement links TRBV7-2 to TRBJ2-4; TRBD2 aligns across 16 bases. CDR3 length: 15 residues. Trimming cost V 5 bases and J 12 bases; bases outside gene matches: 7. Germline V gives CDR1 SGHTA, CDR2 FQGNSA. The CDR3 loop reads CASSPSGTSGGGQYF. In DNA, the CDR3 is TGTGCCAGCAGCCCTTCCGGGACTAGCGGGGGGGGTCAGTACTTC.

The chain links TRBV27 to TRBJ1-2; the match to TRBD1 covers 8 bases. This CDR3 comprises 16 residues. With V trimmed by 4 bases and J by 1 base, 8 bases remained unmatched. The germline V gene encodes CDR1 MNHEY and CDR2 SMNVEV (reference sequence). CDR3 coding DNA: TGTGCCAGCAGTTCCCTGACAGGGGCCAGTAACTATGGCTACACCTTC. This gives the protein CASSSLTGASNYGYTF.